The entry below describes one TCR beta chain. Its antigen remains unidentified. As to treatment: roughly 10-day PBMC culture with coronavirus spike peptide pools or control peptides (ViraFEST assay). Each well received fewer than 2.5 million PBMCs, cultured with 8 to 10 IU/ml IL-2 and roughly 9 ug/ml peptide pools. The entry originates in a study of vaccination and CD4 T cells after COVID-19. Turning to the study itself: Overlapping spike pools from SARS-CoV-2 and HCoV-NL63, HCoV-OC43 and HCoV-229E served as culture stimuli. A CEFX pool, an HIV-1 Nef pool, or no peptide went to control cultures. Study findings and constraints: A median about 90% of convalescent patients' SARS-CoV-2-reactive clones emerged only after vaccination.

The assay that was used to sequence DNA from cultured CD4+ T cells was the Oncomine TCR Beta short-read assay. TCRdb reanalysed the PCR reads using MiXCR and keeps one entry per CDR3 protein. Among under 4,000 distinct CDR3 sequences listed, around 17% were seen once. Germline V gives CDR1 MGHRA, CDR2 YSYEKL. Deletions cut 0 bases from V and 4 bases from J, with 12 bases between. The CDR3 is 15 residues long. Sequenced: CD4+ T cells from blood, cultured in vitro. The chain has TRBV4-1 and TRBJ1-2; D not certain. The TCR originated in a human donor who had recovered from COVID-19. The chain's CDR3 is CASSQEGRGFYGYTF. CDR3 bases: TGCGCCAGCAGCCAAGAAGGACGGGGATTCTATGGCTACACCTTC.